This TCR beta chain came from a study of regulatory T cells in long-lasting Graves disease. Whole-study context: The study counted Graves' disease as persistent given over 5 years of antithyroid drugs and positive TSH receptor antibodies.

This clonotype was recorded many times. The target antigen is unknown. There are 14 residues in the CDR3. Per germline, CDR1 GTSNPN and CDR2 SVGIG (reference sequence). The V gene lost 0 bases and the J gene lost 4 bases, with 9 bases spanning the gap. Overall study results and limits: A limited number of samples was an acknowledged limitation.

Library construction for TCR beta used iRepertoire HTBI primers and Arm-PCR of CDR3 regions. TCRdb recomputed calls from the multiplex PCR reads with MiXCR, one row per CDR3 protein. The sample has a few hundred thousand distinct CDR3 sequences, around 20% seen once. Time point noted: persistent/refractory GD, antithyroid drugs over 5 years with positive TRAb. The TCR library was prepared using RNA isolated from PBMCs. The receptor was isolated from a female donor with Graves disease. The source material was peripheral blood mononuclear cells (PBMCs), sampled when the disease was refractory, from a patient treated with antithyroid drugs. The chain combines TRBV30 with TRBJ1-4; no clear D. The CDR3 bases are TGTGCCTGGAGTGTTATACCCCATAATGAAAAACTGTTTTTT. The encoded protein is CAWSVIPHNEKLFF.